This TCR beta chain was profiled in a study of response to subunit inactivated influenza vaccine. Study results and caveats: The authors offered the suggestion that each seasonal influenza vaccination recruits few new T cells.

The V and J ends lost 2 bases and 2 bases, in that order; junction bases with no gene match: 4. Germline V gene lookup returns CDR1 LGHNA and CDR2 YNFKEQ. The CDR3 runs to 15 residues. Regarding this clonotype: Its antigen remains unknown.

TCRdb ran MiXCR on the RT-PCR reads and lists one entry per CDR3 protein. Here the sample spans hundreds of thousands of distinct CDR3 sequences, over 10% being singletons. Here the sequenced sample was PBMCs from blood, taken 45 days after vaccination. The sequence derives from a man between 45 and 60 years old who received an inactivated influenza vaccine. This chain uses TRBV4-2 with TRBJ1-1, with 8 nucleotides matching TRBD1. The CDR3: CASSQPGTGNTEAFF. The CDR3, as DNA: TGTGCCAGCAGCCAACCCGGGACAGGAAACACTGAAGCTTTCTTT.